Below are 9 T cell receptor beta chains sequenced from a single sample in a study of blood T cell repertoires in COVID-19. Sequencing was performed with immunoSEQ multiplex PCR; in TCRdb, only in-frame clones are kept and a portion is missing. The sample consists of around 250,000 clones, over 80% of them appearing once. Sample: PBMCs or T cells enriched from blood (not recorded which). The receptors here all came from a human donor in a cohort exposed to, infected with or recovered from COVID-19 (not recorded which). The donor label of this sample is uncertain.

The J gene is TRBJ2-5, the V gene TRBV27, with D unresolved. Germline-derived CDR1 and CDR2 are MNHEY and SMNVEV (reference sequence). The CDR3 length is 13 residues. V was shortened by 3 bases and J by 4 bases, with 9 bases between the two germline ends. For the CDR3, the DNA is TGTGCCAGCAGTTTCCGTTTAGCAGAGACCCAGTACTTC. The encoded protein is CASSFRLAETQYF.

The chain combines TRBV19 with TRBJ1-2, with TRBD1 matching over 11 bases. The CDR3 contains 13 residues. J lost 6 bases, V lost 8 bases, and 5 bases had no gene match. Germline CDR1 and CDR2: LNHDA and SQIVND (reference sequence). The CDR3: CASARTGGNGYTF. CDR3 bases: TGTGCCAGTGCGAGGACAGGGGGCAATGGCTACACCTTC.

J is TRBJ1-1 and V is TRBV9, with 11 bases fitting TRBD1. The CDR3 is 15 amino acids. Trimming removed 3 bases from V and 3 bases from J; junction bases left unmatched: 4. The germline V gene has CDR1 SGDLS and CDR2 YYNGEE. The CDR3 sequence is CASSAWGQGDTEAFF. Written as DNA, the CDR3 is TGTGCCAGCAGCGCGTGGGGACAGGGGGACACTGAAGCTTTCTTT.

The CDR3 is CAVRQGLSGANVLTF. The CDR3 DNA reads TGTGCCGTCAGACAGGGCCTCTCTGGGGCCAACGTCCTGACTTTC. The chain recombines TRBV6-5 with TRBJ2-6; 7 bases line up with TRBD1. This CDR3 region has 15 residues. Germline V gene data show CDR1 as MNHEY and CDR2 as SVGAGI. The trim removed 11 bases at V and 0 bases at J, leaving 7 bases unmatched.

The V gene is TRBV29-1, the J gene TRBJ2-7; D gene unclear. Trimming cost V 8 bases and J 1 base, with 15 bases left between them. CDR3 length: 13 residues. The germline V gene encodes CDR1 SQVTM and CDR2 ANQGSEA. The CDR3: CSTSSEVSYEQYF. CDR3 nucleotide sequence: TGCAGCACCAGTTCCGAGGTTTCCTACGAGCAGTACTTC.

Concerning this clone: This sample includes further DNA sequences coding for the same CDR3. The chain recombines TRBV5-1 with TRBJ2-5, with 9 bases lining up with TRBD2. The CDR3 length is 16 residues. V lost 0 bases to trimming and J lost 2 bases; unmatched junction nucleotides: 5. CDR1 is SGHRS, CDR2 YFSETQ, per germline. The CDR3 region is CASSLAPAGGQETQYF. Here the CDR3 DNA reads TGCGCCAGCAGCTTGGCCCCAGCGGGGGGTCAAGAGACCCAGTACTTC.

The genes are TRBV7-9 and TRBJ1-4, with 10 bases aligning to TRBD1. The CDR3 is made up of 15 amino acids. V shed 3 bases, J shed 8 bases, and the junction held 6 bases outside the gene matches. Germline CDR1 and CDR2: SEHNR and FQNEAQ (reference sequence). This CDR3 is CASSFGGQGLEKLFF. CDR3 DNA: TGTGCCAGCAGCTTCGGGGGACAGGGGTTGGAAAAACTGTTTTTT. Looking up the rest from reference TRBV7-9 and TRBJ1-4 gives the full variable domain: DTGVSQNPRHKITKRGQNVTFRCDPISEHNRLYWYRQTLGQGPEFLTYFQNEAQLEKSRLLSDRFSAERPKGSFSTLEIQRTEQGDSAMYLCASSFGGQGLEKLFFGSGTQLSVL.

The V call is TRBV4-2, the J call TRBJ2-1, with 8 bases that match TRBD2. Unmatched junction bases numbered 6, after V lost 4 bases and J lost 10 bases. The CDR3 is 13 residues long. Per germline, CDR1 LGHNA and CDR2 YNFKEQ. The CDR3 bases are TGTGCCAGCAGCCTGCTACGGGGGGGGGAGCAGTTCTTC. The encoded protein is CASSLLRGGEQFF.

This chain joins TRBV2 and TRBJ2-1, with 10 nucleotides matching TRBD2. This CDR3 is built from 15 residues. With 5 bases clipped from V and 4 bases from J, the junction kept 5 bases outside the gene matches. From germline, CDR1 is SNHLY and CDR2 FYNNEI. As DNA, the CDR3 is TGTGCCAGCAGTCCGGGACTAGCGCTTTACAATGAGCAGTTCTTC. Translating it yields CASSPGLALYNEQFF.